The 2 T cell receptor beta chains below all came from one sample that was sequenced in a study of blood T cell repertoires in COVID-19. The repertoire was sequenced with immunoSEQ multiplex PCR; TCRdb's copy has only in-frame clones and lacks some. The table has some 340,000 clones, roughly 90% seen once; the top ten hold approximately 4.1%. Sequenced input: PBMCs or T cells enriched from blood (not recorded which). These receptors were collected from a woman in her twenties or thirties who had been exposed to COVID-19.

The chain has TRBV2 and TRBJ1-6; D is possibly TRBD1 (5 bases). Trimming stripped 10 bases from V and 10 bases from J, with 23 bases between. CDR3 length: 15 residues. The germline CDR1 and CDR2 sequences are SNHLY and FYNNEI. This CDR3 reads CATLQVDPLVSPLHF. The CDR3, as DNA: TGTGCCACCCTACAGGTGGACCCTTTGGTGTCACCCCTCCACTTT.

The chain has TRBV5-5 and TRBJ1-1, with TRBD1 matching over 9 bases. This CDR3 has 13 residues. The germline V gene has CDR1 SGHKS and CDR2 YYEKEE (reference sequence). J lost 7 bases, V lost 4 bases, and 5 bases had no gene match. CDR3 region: CASSVQGAVEAFF. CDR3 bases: TGTGCCAGCAGCGTACAGGGGGCGGTTGAAGCTTTCTTT.